This T cell receptor beta chain was sequenced during a study of blood T cells in healthy people across ages. Details on this clonotype: Its antigen is currently unknown. At one of its ends the junction is not consistent with the germline gene, which may arise from a read error.

Study-level results: Possibly, changes in expanded clonotypes were confounded because donor CMV status was unknown.

Germline V gene data show CDR1 as SNHLY and CDR2 as FYNNEI. CDR3 length: 15 residues. The second PCR ran about 6 to 11 cycles with a sample-barcoded 5' primer and J-beta primers. TCRdb recomputed calls from the 5' RACE reads with MiXCR, one row per CDR3 protein. The sample consists of some 800,000 distinct CDR3 sequences, around two fifths of them appearing once. The clonotype comes from a man between 60 and 75 years old in good health. Material: blood. V gene TRBV2 combines with J gene TRBJ2-3, with D possibly called TRBD1 or TRBD2 (5 bases each). Here the CDR3 DNA reads TGTGCCAGCAGCGTACTAGGGACGCGCACAGATGCGCAGTATTTT. Protein sequence: CASSVLGTRTDAQYF.